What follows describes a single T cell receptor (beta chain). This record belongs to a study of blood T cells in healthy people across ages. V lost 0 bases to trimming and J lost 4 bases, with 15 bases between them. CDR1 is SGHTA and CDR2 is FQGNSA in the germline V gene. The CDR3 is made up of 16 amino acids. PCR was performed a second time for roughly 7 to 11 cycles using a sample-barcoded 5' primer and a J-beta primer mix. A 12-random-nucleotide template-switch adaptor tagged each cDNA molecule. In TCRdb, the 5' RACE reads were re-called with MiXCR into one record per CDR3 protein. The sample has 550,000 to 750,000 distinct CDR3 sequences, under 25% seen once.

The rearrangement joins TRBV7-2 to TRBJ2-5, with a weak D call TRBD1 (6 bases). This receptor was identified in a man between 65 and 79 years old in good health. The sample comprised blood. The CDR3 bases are TGTGCCAGCAGCTTAGCGAAGGCGTTGACAGGAGAGACCCAGTACTTC. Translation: CASSLAKALTGETQYF. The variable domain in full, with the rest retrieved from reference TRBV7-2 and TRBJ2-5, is GAGVSQSPSNKVTEKGKDVELRCDPISGHTALYWYRQSLGQGLEFLIYFQGNSAPDKSGLPSDRFSAERTGGSVSTLTIQRTQQEDSAVYLCASSLAKALTGETQYFGPGTRLLVL.